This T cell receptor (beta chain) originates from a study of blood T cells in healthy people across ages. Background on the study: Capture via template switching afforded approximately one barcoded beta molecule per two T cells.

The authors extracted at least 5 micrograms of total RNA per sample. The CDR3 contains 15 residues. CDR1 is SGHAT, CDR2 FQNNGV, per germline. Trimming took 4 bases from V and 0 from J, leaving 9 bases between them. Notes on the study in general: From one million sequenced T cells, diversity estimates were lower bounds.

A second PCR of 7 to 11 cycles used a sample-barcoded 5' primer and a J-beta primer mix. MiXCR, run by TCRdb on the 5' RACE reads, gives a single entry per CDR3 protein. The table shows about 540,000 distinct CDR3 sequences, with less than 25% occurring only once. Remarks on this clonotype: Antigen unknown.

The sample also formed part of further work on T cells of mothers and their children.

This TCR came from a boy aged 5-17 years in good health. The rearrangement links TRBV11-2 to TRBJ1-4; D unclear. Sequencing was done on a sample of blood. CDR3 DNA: TGTGCCAGCAGCTCGTCGGGATCAACTAATGAAAAACTGTTTTTT. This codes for CASSSSGSTNEKLFF.